The 7 T cell receptor gamma chains listed next were all sequenced from one sample in a study of gamma-delta chains in newborns, infants, children. With CATT, TCRdb re-called clones from the reads. The sample lists some 890 gamma-chain clones, around 47% occurring once. What was sequenced was blood. The receptors originated from a child who was a newborn, infant or young child, either healthy, febrile or measles-vaccinated (not recorded which).

Relative to its sample, this clone is large. A much larger clone differs by one base, so this may be a read error. This chain links TRGV9 with TRGJP. After removal of 3 bases from V and 3 bases from J, the junction contained 2 bases not matched to a gene. In germline, CDR1 is GITISATS, CDR2 ISYDGTV (reference sequence). The CDR3 runs to 16 residues. The DNA for the CDR3 is TGTGCCTTGTGGGAGTTGCAAGAGTTGGGCAAAAAAATCAAGGTATTT. The encoded protein is CALWELQELGKKIKVF.

The chain links TRGV9 to TRGJP. The J gene was not available in TCRdb and was assigned here by matching the DNA to germline segments. CDR1 GITISATS and CDR2 ISYDGTV come from the germline V gene (reference sequence). This CDR3 comprises 17 residues. Trimming removed 1 base from V and 5 bases from J; junction bases left unmatched: 5. CDR3 sequence: CALWEVQKELGKKIKVF. Written as DNA, the CDR3 is TGTGCCTTGTGGGAGGTCCAAAAAGAGTTGGGCAAAAAAATCAAGGTATTT.

This chain uses TRGV8 with TRGJP1. TCRdb gives no J gene; it was assigned here by matching the DNA to germline. The CDR3 is 15 amino acids. V dropped 2 bases and J dropped 4; count of bases not matched to a gene: 7. In germline, CDR1 is VENAVY, CDR2 YDSYNSRV. As DNA, the CDR3 is TGTGCCACCTGGGATACACATGGCACTGGTTGGTTCAAGATATTT. Translation gives CATWDTHGTGWFKIF.

This clone showed up just a few times. This chain connects TRGV3 to TRGJ1 or TRGJ2. TCRdb offers no J gene call, so here the DNA was matched to germline to obtain one. The CDR3 runs to 13 residues. The germline V gene has CDR1 VTNTFY and CDR2 YDVSTARD (reference sequence). V gave up 0 bases and J gave up 6 bases; unmatched junction bases: 5. The CDR3 nucleotides are TGTGCCACCTGGGACAGGCCCGGTTATAAGAAACTCTTT. It specifies CATWDRPGYKKLF.

Regarding this clone: With a much larger clone just one base away, this may be a read error. The chain combines TRGV4 with TRGJ1 or TRGJ2. The J gene was missing in TCRdb and was found by matching the end of the DNA to germline. J was trimmed by 5 bases and V by 1 base; bases with no gene match: 5. The CDR3 runs 13 residues. Germline values: CDR1 EGSTGY, CDR2 YDSYTSSV. The chain's CDR3 is CATWDGPHYKKLF. CDR3 nucleotide sequence: TGTGCCACCTGGGATGGCCCTCATTATAAGAAACTCTTT.

With regard to this clone: This may arise from a read error, as a much more abundant clone is one base away. The V gene was identified as TRGV5, while no J gene was called. Per the germline V gene, CDR1 is VINAFY and CDR2 is YDVSNSKD. CDR3 size: 15 residues. As DNA, the CDR3 is TGTGCCACCTGGGACACCTCCTTGAAGGGGTATAAGAAACTCTTC. Translated: CATWDTSLKGYKKLF.

Remarks on this clone: Distinct nucleotide sequences in the sample also encode this CDR3. V gene assignment gives TRGV3, but the J gene was left uncalled. CDR3 length: 12 residues. From germline, CDR1 is VTNTFY and CDR2 YDVSTARD (reference sequence). CDR3 in amino acids: CATWDRYYKKLF. CDR3 nucleotides: TGTGCCACCTGGGACAGGTATTATAAGAAACTCTTC.